The 19 T cell receptor beta chains in this list originate from one sample, sequenced in a study. A single record per CDR3 protein comes from TCRdb applying MiXCR to the 5' RACE reads. Among more than 10,000 distinct CDR3 sequences listed, about 25% were seen once. The sequencing input was naive CD4+ T cells sorted from blood. Subset of the sample: naive CD4+ T cells, CD4+CD45RA+CD25-. The receptors stem from a female donor with breast cancer.

This clonotype was counted between two and nine times. The V and J genes are TRBV3-1 and TRBJ2-3, with unresolved D. V lost 2 bases and J 4 bases, leaving 7 bases between the germline ends. This CDR3 region has 13 residues. Germline values: CDR1 LGHDT, CDR2 YNNKEL (reference sequence). CDR3 DNA: TGTGCCAGCAGCCAAATAACGGCAGATACGCAGTATTTT. Its translation is CASSQITADTQYF.

This clonotype was recorded at least ten times. The chain combines TRBV5-1 with TRBJ1-1; D may be TRBD1 (5 bases). Trimming shortened V by 2 bases and J by 5 bases, and 10 bases separated the two germline ends. Germline CDR1 is SGHRS and CDR2 is YFSETQ. CDR3 length: 13 amino acids. The CDR3 DNA sequence: TGCGCCAGCAGCTTCGAGGGGAGGACTGAAGCTTTCTTT. Encoded protein: CASSFEGRTEAFF.

This clonotype is judged medium-sized (0.01 to 0.1%). The rearrangement uses TRBV10-3 and TRBJ2-3; 9 bases map to TRBD2. J was trimmed by 1 base and V by 6 bases; bases with no gene match: 8. Germline V gene lookup returns CDR1 ENHRY and CDR2 SYGVKD. CDR3 length: 16 residues. CDR3 DNA: TGTGCCATCAGCGGAGTATGGACTAGCGGCACAGATACGCAGTATTTT. It encodes CAISGVWTSGTDTQYF.

In the case of this clonotype: A much larger clone is a single base away; this may be a read error. This chain links TRBV12-3 or TRBV12-4 with TRBJ2-5, with D perhaps TRBD2 (6 bases). The CDR3 has 14 amino acids. Trimming took off 6 bases at V and 9 bases at J, with 20 bases between the two ends. CDR3 nucleotide sequence: TGTGCCAGCAGCTGGGACGCCGGCGGGAAGGCCCAGTACTTC. Amino acid sequence: CASSWDAGGKAQYF.

This clonotype was counted a few times. The CDR3 carries no conserved terminal phenylalanine or tryptophan, so it likely arises from a read error. Here the CDR3 DNA reads TGTGCCAGCAAGCGGGAGTCGGGTGAGCAGTTCCTC. Protein: CASKRESGEQFL. The chain carries TRBV10-3 and TRBJ2-1; 8 bases match TRBD2. Germline CDR1 is ENHRY and CDR2 is SYGVKD. The CDR3 covers 12 residues. J lost 9 bases, V lost 10 bases, and 8 bases had no gene match.

This clonotype was found many times. This chain links TRBV5-1 with TRBJ1-1, with D possibly matching TRBD1 (5 bases). The germline CDR1 and CDR2 sequences are SGHRS and YFSETQ. The V gene lost 0 bases and the J gene lost 3 bases, with 9 bases spanning the gap. The CDR3 is made up of 14 amino acids. The CDR3 loop is CASSLGWGDTEAFF. CDR3 nucleotides: TGCGCCAGCAGCTTGGGGTGGGGCGACACTGAAGCTTTCTTT.

The gene calls are TRBV20-1 and TRBJ2-7; 7 bases map to TRBD1. V trimming: 6 bases; J trimming: 6 bases; junction bases outside the gene matches: 14. The germline CDR1 and CDR2 sequences are DFQATT and SNEGSKA (reference sequence). This CDR3 region has 14 residues. CDR3 DNA sequence: TGCAGTGCGGGCGCCGACAGGGTTTACTCCGAGCAGTACTTC. It yields the protein CSAGADRVYSEQYF.

This clonotype is medium-sized (0.01 to 0.1%). This chain connects TRBV7-3 to TRBJ2-1; D call uncertain. The CDR3 covers 11 residues. With 5 bases removed from V and 7 bases from J, the gap between germline ends came to 6 bases. The germline V gene encodes CDR1 SGHTA and CDR2 FQGTGA. CDR3 bases: TGTGCCAGCAGCACCGGGAATGAGCAGTTCTTC. Amino acids: CASSTGNEQFF.

Comment on this clonotype: At one end the junction does not follow the germline gene, possibly because of a read error. The rearrangement links TRBV11-2 to TRBJ2-7; the match to TRBD2 covers 12 bases. The CDR3 length is 21 residues. Germline V gene sequence: CDR1 SGHAT, CDR2 FQNNGV. As DNA, the CDR3 is TGTGCCAGCACCTTAAAAGGTTTGGGGGGGAGCCCCACTAGCGGGGGGTACGAGCAGTACTTC. Its translation: CASTLKGLGGSPTSGGYEQYF.

The gene calls are TRBV29-1 and TRBJ1-1; 7 bases are a match to TRBD1. With 6 bases clipped from V and 0 bases from J, the junction kept 4 bases outside the gene matches. The CDR3 runs to 13 residues. Per the germline V gene, CDR1 is SQVTM and CDR2 is ANQGSEA. CDR3: CSVWDRLNTEAFF. Written as DNA, the CDR3 is TGCAGCGTATGGGACAGATTGAACACTGAAGCTTTCTTT.

The gene calls are TRBV7-6 and TRBJ2-1, with D tentatively TRBD1 (6 bases). Germline V CDR1 and CDR2: SGHVS, FNYEAQ. Trimming removed 6 bases from V and 10 bases from J, with 16 bases in between. The CDR3 runs to 13 residues. As DNA, the CDR3 is TGTGCCAGCAGTACGTACAGGGCCCACGAGCAGTTCTTC. It yields the protein CASSTYRAHEQFF.

This clonotype is medium-sized within its sample. The chain has TRBV5-1 and TRBJ1-1; 8 bases are a match to TRBD1. The V gene end was trimmed by 1 base and the J gene end by 4 bases; junction bases not matched to a gene: 3. This CDR3 has 14 amino acids. Looked up from germline, CDR1 is SGHRS and CDR2 is YFSETQ. For the CDR3, the DNA is TGCGCCAGCAGCTTGCGAGGACAGGGCACTGAAGCTTTCTTT. This encodes CASSLRGQGTEAFF.

Concerning this clonotype: It may be a read error: a sequence one base away is much more abundant. The J gene is TRBJ1-1, the V gene TRBV5-1; TRBD1 aligns across 8 bases. The J segment lost 5 bases and the V segment lost 4 bases, leaving 13 bases of the junction unmatched. The CDR3 covers 16 residues. Germline lookup yields CDR1 SGHRS and CDR2 YFSETQ. CDR3 DNA sequence: TGCGCCAGCAGCGACCCCCGGGACAGGAGAAAAACTGAAGCTTTCTTT. It is translated as CASSDPRDRRKTEAFF.

This clonotype was picked up a small number of times. This may stem from a read error, because a much larger clone lies one nucleotide away. The rearrangement links TRBV20-1 to TRBJ2-7; D may correspond to TRBD1 or TRBD2 (6 bases each). Looked up from germline, CDR1 is DFQATT and CDR2 is SNEGSKA (reference sequence). V was clipped by 5 bases and J by 0 bases, with 20 bases between them. The CDR3 is 16 amino acids. The CDR3 region is CSAPLAGHGCSYEQYF. The DNA of the CDR3 is TGCAGTGCTCCTTTGGCGGGACACGGCTGCTCCTACGAGCAGTACTTC.

The rearrangement uses TRBV6-1 and TRBJ1-4; D unresolved. The CDR3 runs 12 residues. Trimming stripped 7 bases from V and 6 bases from J, with 9 bases between. Germline CDR1 and CDR2: MNHNS and SASEGT. The CDR3 region has the DNA TGTGCCAGCACCCGTCGGGATGAAAAACTGTTTTTT. Translating gives CASTRRDEKLFF.

On this clonotype: This may come from a read error, since a much larger clone is one base off. This chain uses TRBV11-2 with TRBJ2-1, with 12 bases identical to TRBD2. The CDR3 is 16 amino acids. J gave up 5 bases and V 4 bases, and 6 bases lay outside the gene matches. CDR1 and CDR2 from the germline V gene are SGHAT and FQNNGV. The CDR3 loop is CASSSLAGGGHNEQFF. CDR3 nucleotides: TGTGCCAGCAGCTCCCTAGCGGGAGGGGGGCACAATGAGCAGTTCTTC.

This clonotype was found many times. The chain joins TRBV25-1 to TRBJ2-3; 8 bases fit TRBD2. This CDR3 spans 16 amino acids. The junction had 8 bases not matched to a gene; V was cut back by 4 bases and J by 2 bases. CDR1 MGHDK and CDR2 SYGVNS come from the germline V gene. Here the CDR3 DNA reads TGTGCCAGCAGTGCCGGACTAGCACCCAACACAGATACGCAGTATTTT. This codes for CASSAGLAPNTDTQYF.

This clonotype is judged medium-sized. The chain has TRBV20-1 and TRBJ2-1; no definite D call. Trimming shortened V by 0 bases and J by 4 bases, and 1 base separated the two germline ends. This CDR3 has 11 amino acids. CDR1 and CDR2 from the germline V gene are DFQATT and SNEGSKA (reference sequence). CDR3 nucleotide sequence: TGCAGTGCTAGAGATTACAATGAGCAGTTCTTC. Protein sequence: CSARDYNEQFF.

This clonotype is medium-sized (0.01 to 0.1%) by share. The chain uses TRBV6-5 and TRBJ2-2; D may match TRBD1 or TRBD2 (5 bases each). The V end lost 5 bases, the J end lost 4 bases, and 14 bases lay between the germline ends. Germline CDR1 MNHEY, CDR2 SVGAGI. This CDR3 is 15 amino acids long. The CDR3 is CASSRGRTSTGELFF. The CDR3 coding sequence is TGTGCCAGCAGTAGGGGACGCACGAGCACCGGGGAGCTGTTTTTT.